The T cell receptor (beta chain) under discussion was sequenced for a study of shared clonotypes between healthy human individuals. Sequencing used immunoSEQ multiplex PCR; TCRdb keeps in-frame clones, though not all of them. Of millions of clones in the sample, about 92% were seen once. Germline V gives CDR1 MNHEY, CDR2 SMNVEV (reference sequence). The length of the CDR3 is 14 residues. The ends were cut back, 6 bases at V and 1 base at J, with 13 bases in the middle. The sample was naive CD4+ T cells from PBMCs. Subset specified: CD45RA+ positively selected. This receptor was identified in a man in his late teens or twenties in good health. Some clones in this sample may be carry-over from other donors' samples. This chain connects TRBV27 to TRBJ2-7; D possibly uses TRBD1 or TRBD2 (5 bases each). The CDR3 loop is CASRSPGRSYEQYF. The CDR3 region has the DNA TGTGCCAGCAGGTCACCGGGACGTTCCTACGAGCAGTACTTC.